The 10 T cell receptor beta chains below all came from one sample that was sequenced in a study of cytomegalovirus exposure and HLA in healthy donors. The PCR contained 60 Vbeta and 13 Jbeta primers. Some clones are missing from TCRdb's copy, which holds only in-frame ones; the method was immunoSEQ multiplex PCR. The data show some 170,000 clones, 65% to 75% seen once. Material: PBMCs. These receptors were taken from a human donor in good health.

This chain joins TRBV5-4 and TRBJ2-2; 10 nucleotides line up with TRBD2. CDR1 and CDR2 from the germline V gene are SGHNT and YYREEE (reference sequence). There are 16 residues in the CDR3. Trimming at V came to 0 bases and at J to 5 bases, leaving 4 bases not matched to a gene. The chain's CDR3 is CASSLGFSGGTGELFF. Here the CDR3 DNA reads TGTGCCAGCAGCTTGGGGTTTAGCGGGGGGACCGGGGAGCTGTTTTTT.

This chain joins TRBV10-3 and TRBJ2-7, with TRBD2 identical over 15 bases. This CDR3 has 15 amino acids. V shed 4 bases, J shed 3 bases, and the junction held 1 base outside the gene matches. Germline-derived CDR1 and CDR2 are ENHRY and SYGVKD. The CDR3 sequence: CAISGGLAGGYEQYF. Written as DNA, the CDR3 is TGTGCCATCAGTGGGGGACTAGCGGGGGGCTACGAGCAGTACTTC.

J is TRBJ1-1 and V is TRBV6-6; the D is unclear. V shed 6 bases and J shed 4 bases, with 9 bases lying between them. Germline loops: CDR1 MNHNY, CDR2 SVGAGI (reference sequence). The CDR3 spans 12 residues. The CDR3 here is CASSNEITEAFF. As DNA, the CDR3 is TGTGCCAGCAGCAACGAGATCACTGAAGCTTTCTTT.

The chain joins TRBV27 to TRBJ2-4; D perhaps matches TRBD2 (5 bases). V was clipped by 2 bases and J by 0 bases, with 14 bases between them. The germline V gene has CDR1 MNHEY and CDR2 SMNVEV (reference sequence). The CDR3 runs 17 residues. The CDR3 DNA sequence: TGTGCCAGCAGTTTAGGTTCGGGGAGTCTAGCCAAAAACATTCAGTACTTC. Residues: CASSLGSGSLAKNIQYF.

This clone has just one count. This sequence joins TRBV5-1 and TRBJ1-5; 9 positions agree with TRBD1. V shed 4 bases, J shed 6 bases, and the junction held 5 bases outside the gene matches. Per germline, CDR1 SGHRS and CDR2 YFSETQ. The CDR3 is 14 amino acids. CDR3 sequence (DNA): TGCGCCAGCAGCCTGGGACAGGGCGGTCAGCCCCAGCATTTT. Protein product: CASSLGQGGQPQHF. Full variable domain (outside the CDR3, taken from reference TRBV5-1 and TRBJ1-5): KAGVTQTPRYLIKTRGQQVTLSCSPISGHRSVSWYQQTPGQGLQFLFEYFSETQRNKGNFPGRFSGRQFSNSRSEMNVSTLELGDSALYLCASSLGQGGQPQHFGDGTRLSIL.

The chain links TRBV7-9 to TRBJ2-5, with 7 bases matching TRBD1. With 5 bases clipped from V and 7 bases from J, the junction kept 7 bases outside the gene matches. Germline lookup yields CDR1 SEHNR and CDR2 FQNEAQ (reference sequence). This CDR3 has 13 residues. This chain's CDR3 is CASSRTGDGTQYF. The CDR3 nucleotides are TGTGCCAGCAGCCGTACAGGGGACGGGACCCAGTACTTC.

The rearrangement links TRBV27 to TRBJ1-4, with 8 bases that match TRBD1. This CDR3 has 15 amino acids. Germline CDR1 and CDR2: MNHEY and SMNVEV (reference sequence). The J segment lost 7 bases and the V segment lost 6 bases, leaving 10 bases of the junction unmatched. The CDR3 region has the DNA TGTGCCAGCAGACCGACCGGACAGGGTATTGAAAAACTGTTTTTT. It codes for CASRPTGQGIEKLFF.

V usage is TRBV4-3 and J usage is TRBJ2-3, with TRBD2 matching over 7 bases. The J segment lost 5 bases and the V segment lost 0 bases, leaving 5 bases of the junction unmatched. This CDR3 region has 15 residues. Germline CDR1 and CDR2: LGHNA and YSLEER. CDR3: CASSQEGGEVDTQYF. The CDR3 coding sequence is TGCGCCAGCAGCCAAGAGGGGGGGGAGGTAGATACGCAGTATTTT.

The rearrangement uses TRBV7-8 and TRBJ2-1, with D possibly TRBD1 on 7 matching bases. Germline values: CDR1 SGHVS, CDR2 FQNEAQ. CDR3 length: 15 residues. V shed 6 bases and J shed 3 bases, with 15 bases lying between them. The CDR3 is CASSPGGPHYNEQFF. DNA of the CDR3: TGTGCCAGCAGTCCAGGGGGGCCCCACTACAATGAGCAGTTCTTC.

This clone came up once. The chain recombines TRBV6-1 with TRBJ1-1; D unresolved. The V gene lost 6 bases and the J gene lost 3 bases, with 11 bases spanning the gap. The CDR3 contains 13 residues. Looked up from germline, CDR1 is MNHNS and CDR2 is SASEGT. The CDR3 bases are TGTGCCAGCAGGAGGACTAAAGACACTGAAGCTTTCTTT. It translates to CASRRTKDTEAFF.